These 22 T cell receptor beta chains were all obtained from the same sample, sequenced in a study of siplizumab effects on memory and regulatory T cells. Method: immunoSEQ multiplex PCR; TCRdb's copy keeps in-frame clones and lacks some. Here the sample spans 100,000 or so clones, 91% being singletons. Sequenced: CD4+ T cells sorted from blood. All receptors come from a human donor in good health. Some clones in this sample may be carry-over from other donors' samples.

This chain uses TRBV18 with TRBJ2-5; 8 bases align to TRBD1. Looked up from germline, CDR1 is KGHSH and CDR2 is LQKENI. V lost 4 bases and J lost 7; bases outside the gene matches: 11. This CDR3 is 15 amino acids long. In nucleotides, the CDR3 is TGTGCCAGCTCACAAGATGGACAGGGCCTCGGGACCCAGTACTTC. Translated, it gives CASSQDGQGLGTQYF.

This chain connects TRBV19 to TRBJ1-1, with D possibly TRBD1 on 6 matching bases. The germline gives CDR1 LNHDA, CDR2 SQIVND (reference sequence). V lost 6 bases and J 11 bases, leaving 28 bases between the germline ends. CDR3 length: 16 amino acids. The CDR3: CASRDGTSLRTTVAFF. The CDR3 coding sequence is TGTGCCAGTAGAGATGGGACAAGCCTTCGGACTACCGTGGCTTTCTTT.

This clone was counted a few times. The chain has TRBV6-4 and TRBJ1-5; perhaps TRBD1 as D (6 bases). V was shortened by 6 bases and J by 7 bases, with 13 bases between the two germline ends. The CDR3 runs to 13 residues. Germline-derived CDR1 and CDR2 are MRHNA and SNTAGT. In DNA, the CDR3 is TGTGCCAGCAGCATAGAGGGGGGCCAGCCCCAGCATTTT. Translating gives CASSIEGGQPQHF.

The sample holds a few counts of this clone. This sequence joins TRBV6-6 and TRBJ2-3; no definite D call. The CDR3 spans 15 residues. Germline V CDR1 and CDR2: MNHNY, SVGAGI (reference sequence). V lost 5 bases and J 0 bases, leaving 12 bases between the germline ends. The CDR3 region is CASSPPPESTDTQYF. CDR3 DNA: TGTGCCAGCAGTCCCCCCCCCGAGAGCACAGATACGCAGTATTTT.

The chain has TRBV5-1 and TRBJ1-1; D remains ambiguous. The CDR3 sequence is 15 residues long. Germline lookup yields CDR1 SGHRS and CDR2 YFSETQ. V lost 0 bases and J lost 2, with 11 bases in between. The CDR3 DNA sequence: TGCGCCAGCAGCTTGGTCGGCAGCCAAAACACTGAAGCTTTCTTT. Translated, it gives CASSLVGSQNTEAFF. Combining the CDR3 with reference TRBV5-1 and TRBJ1-1 gives the whole variable domain KAGVTQTPRYLIKTRGQQVTLSCSPISGHRSVSWYQQTPGQGLQFLFEYFSETQRNKGNFPGRFSGRQFSNSRSEMNVSTLELGDSALYLCASSLVGSQNTEAFFGQGTRLTVV.

The chain joins TRBV6-4 to TRBJ2-1; D ambiguous. Germline-derived CDR1 and CDR2 are MRHNA and SNTAGT. V lost 6 bases, J lost 3 bases, and 12 bases lay in between. The CDR3 spans 14 residues. The CDR3 nucleotides are TGTGCCAGCAGCTCCCGGGCCAACTACAATGAGCAGTTCTTC. It codes for CASSSRANYNEQFF.

This clone was counted once. This sequence joins TRBV5-5 and TRBJ1-1; TRBD1 might be the D (5 bases). CDR3 length: 14 residues. Deletions cut 0 bases from V and 5 bases from J, with 11 bases between. Germline values: CDR1 SGHKS, CDR2 YYEKEE (reference sequence). This chain's CDR3 is CASSLEAGRTEAFF. In DNA form, the CDR3 reads TGTGCCAGCAGCTTGGAGGCAGGGAGGACTGAAGCTTTCTTT.

V and J are TRBV6-5 and TRBJ2-1; D is possibly TRBD2 (6 bases). Per germline, CDR1 MNHEY and CDR2 SVGAGI. The V end lost 6 bases, the J end lost 5 bases, and 11 bases lay between the germline ends. The CDR3 totals 13 residues. CDR3: CASSRDSNNEQFF. CDR3 coding DNA: TGTGCCAGCAGCCGGGACTCTAACAATGAGCAGTTCTTC.

This clone was counted once. The same CDR3 can be traced to other DNA sequences in this sample. The chain couples TRBV7-9 to TRBJ2-5; 8 nucleotides match TRBD1. Unmatched junction bases numbered 7, after V lost 5 bases and J lost 5 bases. The CDR3 is 14 residues long. CDR1 and CDR2 (germline): SEHNR, FQNEAQ (reference sequence). CDR3 coding DNA: TGTGCCAGCAGCCTCCGACAGGGGAGGGAGACCCAGTACTTC. Residues: CASSLRQGRETQYF. Full variable domain (remainder filled in from reference TRBV7-9 and TRBJ2-5): DTGVSQNPRHKITKRGQNVTFRCDPISEHNRLYWYRQTLGQGPEFLTYFQNEAQLEKSRLLSDRFSAERPKGSFSTLEIQRTEQGDSAMYLCASSLRQGRETQYFGPGTRLLVL.

The chain uses TRBV10-1 and TRBJ2-7, with 10 bases fitting TRBD1. Losses at the gene ends were 8 bases for V and 2 bases for J; bases not matched to a gene: 3. Germline lookup yields CDR1 WNHNN and CDR2 SYGVQD (reference sequence). This CDR3 has 13 residues. The CDR3 nucleotides are TGCGCCAGCCAAGGGACAGGGGCCTACGAGCAGTACTTC. Translating gives CASQGTGAYEQYF.

Comment on this clone: Mismatch with germline at one junction end may stem from a read error. This sequence joins TRBV7-7 and TRBJ2-5; D remains ambiguous. CDR1 and CDR2 (germline): SSHAT, FNYEAQ (reference sequence). The CDR3 sequence is 13 residues long. The CDR3 sequence is CASSYLPQETQYF. The CDR3 DNA sequence: TGTGCTAGCAGCTACCTTCCCCAAGAGACCCAGTACTTC.

This chain uses TRBV5-1 with TRBJ2-2; 7 nucleotides align to TRBD1. Trimming at V came to 8 bases and at J to 0 bases, leaving 7 bases not matched to a gene. Germline lookup yields CDR1 SGHRS and CDR2 YFSETQ. The CDR3 is 15 amino acids. The DNA of the CDR3 is TGCGCCAGTACCTCCGGGACAGCGAACACCGGGGAGCTGTTTTTT. It translates to CASTSGTANTGELFF.

This clone has only one observation. This chain links TRBV11-2 with TRBJ2-7; possible D gene TRBD2, 6 bases. From germline, CDR1 is SGHAT and CDR2 FQNNGV. The CDR3 is made up of 14 amino acids. The ends were cut back, 5 bases at V and 3 bases at J, with 14 bases in the middle. DNA of the CDR3: TGTGCCAGCAGCCGGGACTTAACCGACTACGAGCAGTACTTC. Protein product: CASSRDLTDYEQYF.

The chain links TRBV2 to TRBJ1-5; a weak D match, TRBD1 (6 bases). This CDR3 has 14 amino acids. Trimming removed 9 bases from V and 0 bases from J, with 12 bases in between. Germline CDR1 and CDR2: SNHLY and FYNNEI. The CDR3 region is CARGGVDSNQPQHF. The CDR3 nucleotides are TGTGCCAGAGGGGGGGTGGATAGCAATCAGCCCCAGCATTTT.

In this sample, this clone turned up once. The chain links TRBV2 to TRBJ2-5; the D gene is possibly TRBD1 (6 bases). This CDR3 contains 11 residues. Germline V gives CDR1 SNHLY, CDR2 FYNNEI. Trimming removed 5 bases from V and 5 bases from J, with 6 bases in between. The CDR3 DNA reads as TGTGCCAGCAGTCAGGGGGAGACCCAGTACTTC. Translated: CASSQGETQYF. Variable domain in full (rest from reference TRBV2 and TRBJ2-5): EPEVTQTPSHQVTQMGQEVILRCVPISNHLYFYWYRQILGQKVEFLVSFYNNEISEKSEIFDDQFSVERPDGSNFTLKIRSTKLEDSAMYFCASSQGETQYFGPGTRLLVL.

This clone has a handful of counts. The chain couples TRBV6-1 to TRBJ1-1; D not resolved. The V end lost 9 bases, the J end lost 4 bases, and 15 bases lay between the germline ends. This CDR3 spans 13 amino acids. Looked up from germline, CDR1 is MNHNS and CDR2 is SASEGT. The CDR3 region is CASGVGRVTEAFF. As DNA, the CDR3 is TGTGCCAGTGGGGTAGGGCGGGTCACTGAAGCTTTCTTT.

V is TRBV21-1 and J is TRBJ1-5; the tabulated D call, TRBD1, remains unverified against the DNA. TRBV21-1 is a recognized pseudogene. CDR3 size: 17 residues. CDR3 DNA sequence: TGTGCCAGCAGCGAAAACTATCGGACAGGGAGTCCTCAGCCCCAGCATTTT. This gives the protein CASSENYRTGSPQPQHF.

The chain links TRBV28 to TRBJ2-7; 8 nucleotides align to TRBD2. V shed 5 bases, J shed 0 bases, and the junction held 12 bases outside the gene matches. The CDR3 consists of 17 residues. Germline V lookup: CDR1 MDHEN, CDR2 SYDVKM. The CDR3 DNA is TGTGCCAGCAGTGAACCTACTAAGCGGGGGAGCTCCTACGAGCAGTACTTC. This encodes CASSEPTKRGSSYEQYF.

V gene TRBV7-9 combines with J gene TRBJ1-4; TRBD1 agrees at 7 bases. V trimming: 0 bases; J trimming: 6 bases; junction bases outside the gene matches: 4. Germline V CDR1 and CDR2: SEHNR, FQNEAQ (reference sequence). The CDR3 runs to 15 residues. Written as DNA, the CDR3 is TGTGCCAGCAGCTTAGCACAGGGGTGGGATGAAAAACTGTTTTTT. Translated: CASSLAQGWDEKLFF.

The chain recombines TRBV25-1 with TRBJ2-1; no firm D call. This CDR3 is 12 amino acids long. Germline V gene lookup returns CDR1 MGHDK and CDR2 SYGVNS. The V end lost 2 bases, the J end lost 9 bases, and 8 bases lay between the germline ends. The CDR3 protein is CASSENHLEQFF. The CDR3 DNA is TGTGCCAGCAGTGAAAACCATCTTGAGCAGTTCTTC.

The genes are TRBV7-2 and TRBJ1-1; D is ambiguous. CDR1 is SGHTA and CDR2 is FQGNSA in the germline V gene. Trimming shortened V by 5 bases and J by 5 bases, and 12 bases separated the two germline ends. The CDR3 is 13 amino acids. Here the CDR3 DNA reads TGTGCCAGCAGCCCGAGAGTGCGGACTGAAGCTTTCTTT. It translates to CASSPRVRTEAFF.

V and J are TRBV28 and TRBJ2-3; TRBD2 is a possible D gene (6 bases). The CDR3 is 15 amino acids. CDR1 and CDR2 (germline): MDHEN, SYDVKM. Trimming took 7 bases from V and 4 from J, leaving 18 bases between them. The CDR3 coding sequence is TGTGCCAGCAAGCGGTCTCCGGGAGAGGCAGATACGCAGTATTTT. Protein product: CASKRSPGEADTQYF.